Listed here is a single T cell receptor beta chain. Its antigen is not identified. The sample is drawn from a study of cytomegalovirus exposure and HLA in healthy donors. Germline assignment: CDR1 SGHDT and CDR2 YYEEEE. The junction had 1 base not matched to a gene; V was cut back by 3 bases and J by 5 bases. CDR3 length: 12 residues. Sequencing was performed with immunoSEQ multiplex PCR; in TCRdb, only in-frame clones are kept and a portion is missing. This table has over 75,000 clones, 85% appearing once. The study drew the donors from its approximately 120-subject validation cohort, separate from the roughly 670-subject first cohort. Study results and limitations: A subsequent analysis found that TCR clusters from the first cohort also tended to co-occur in the 120 or so validation repertoires, with approximately 95% of cluster scores above 0. A list of 150 to 200 TCR beta chains associated with cytomegalovirus was given.

The receptor's source is a man younger than 35 in good health and CMV-seropositive. The genes are TRBV5-6 and TRBJ1-1, with 7 positions matching TRBD1. Sequencing was done on a sample of PBMCs. CDR3 sequence reads: CASSSGGTEAFF. The CDR3 DNA follows: TGTGCCAGCAGCTCAGGGGGAACTGAAGCTTTCTTT.